This TCR beta chain was obtained from a study of T cells in Graves' hyperthyroidism and ophthalmopathy. The CDR3 regions of TCR beta were amplified from RNA transcripts. The HTBI set primed first-round TCR CDR3 RT-PCR. TCRdb used MiXCR to reprocess the multiplex PCR reads, holding one entry per CDR3 protein. The top ten clones hold about a quarter of a sample with 300,000 to 450,000 distinct CDR3 sequences, approximately 14% of them seen once. The specimen was blood. The clonotype comes from a woman aged 18-30 years with Graves' hyperthyroidism that later progressed to Graves' ophthalmopathy.

The chain's CDR3 is CASSRLGAQETQYF. The CDR3 region has the DNA TGTGCCAGCAGTCGGCTAGGGGCACAAGAGACCCAGTACTTC. V is TRBV27 and J is TRBJ2-5; TRBD1 is a possible D gene (5 bases). The V and J ends lost 5 bases and 2 bases respectively, with 12 bases between them. CDR3 length: 14 residues. Germline CDR1 reads MNHEY; CDR2 reads SMNVEV (reference sequence).